These T cell receptor beta chains were read from a single sample in a study of T-cell memory formation after mild COVID-19. TCRdb re-called the 5' RACE reads with MiXCR, one entry per CDR3 protein. The repertoire holds 350,000 to 450,000 distinct CDR3 sequences, with 25% to 30% as singletons. The material sequenced was PBMCs or a T cell subset sorted from them (not recorded which). These receptors were taken from an adult woman who had mild COVID-19 (a few samples of this study predate the infection). Cell type and time point are not known. The CDR3 runs from the conserved cysteine through the conserved F or W. A D gene is named only where the DNA matches it firmly. A row's size may be missing; if present it is once, few, many or a size class.

clone_size j_call d_call v_call cdr3_nt cdr3_aa
. TRBJ2-1 . TRBV4-2 TGTGCCAGCAGCCAAGTCGGCCCGAATGAGCAGTTCTTC CASSQVGPNEQFF
many TRBJ2-2 . TRBV12-3/TRBV12-4 TGTGCCAGCAGTTTAATCGGGGAGCTGTTTTTT CASSLIGELFF
few TRBJ2-5 . TRBV2 TGTGCCAGCAGTGAAGAACGTGGGACCCAGTACTTC CASSEERGTQYF
few TRBJ2-3 . TRBV24-1 TGTGCCACCAGGGACAGCCTATTCAGCACAGATACGCAGTATTTT CATRDSLFSTDTQYF
few TRBJ1-2 TRBD1 TRBV5-1 TGCGCCAGCAGCTCCCCGGGACAGAACTATGGCTACACCTTC CASSSPGQNYGYTF
once TRBJ1-4 TRBD1 TRBV7-8 TGTGCCAGCAGCTTAGTTTGGTACAGGGGGCCCGCGGCCGAAAAACTGTTTTTT CASSLVWYRGPAAEKLFF
few TRBJ1-3 . TRBV5-6 TGTGCCAGCAGCTTTTTATACACCATATATTTT CASSFLYTIYF
. TRBJ2-5 . TRBV20-1 TGCAGTGCTAGACCGCTAAAGGGGGTGGAGACCCAGTACTTC CSARPLKGVETQYF
. TRBJ2-1 TRBD1 TRBV12-3/TRBV12-4 TGTGCCAGCAGGGCGGGGACAGGCCGAAAGGATGAGCAGTTCTTC CASRAGTGRKDEQFF
. TRBJ2-1 TRBD2 TRBV7-9 TGTGCCAGCAGCTCGGCTGGACTAGCGCGCCTCGGGAATGAGCAGTTCTTC CASSSAGLARLGNEQFF
. TRBJ1-5 . TRBV29-1 TGCAGCGTTGGGGGTAGCAATCAGCCCCAGCATTTT CSVGGSNQPQHF
. TRBJ2-1 TRBD2 TRBV20-1 TGCAGTGCTAGAGTGGCGGGGGGCAACAATGAGCAGTTCTTC CSARVAGGNNEQFF
few TRBJ2-1 TRBD2 TRBV7-9 TGTGCCAGCAGCCTACTAGCGGGGGGCTCTAGCTCCTACAATGAGCAGTTCTTC CASSLLAGGSSSYNEQFF
few TRBJ2-6 TRBD1 TRBV19 TGTGCCAGTAGTATAGAGTTTCAGGGGGCGTTAGCTGGGGCCAACGTCCTGACTTTC CASSIEFQGALAGANVLTF
. TRBJ2-7 . TRBV20-1 TGCAGTGCTAGACATTCCGGACTGTACGAGCAGTACTTC CSARHSGLYEQYF
few TRBJ2-7 TRBD2 TRBV12-3/TRBV12-4 TGTGCCAGCAGTTTAAGCAGCGGGAGTGTCGAGCAGTACTTC CASSLSSGSVEQYF
. TRBJ2-1 TRBD2 TRBV9 TGTGCCAGCAGCGTAGAACGCGGGAGCAATGAGCAGTTCTTC CASSVERGSNEQFF
. TRBJ2-2 TRBD1 TRBV5-1 TGCGCCAGCAGCAGGCTTCAGGGGGCCGGGGAGCTGTTTTTT CASSRLQGAGELFF
. TRBJ2-7 . TRBV9 TGTGCCAGCAGCGTTGGACAAAAGGCCTACGAGCAGTACTTC CASSVGQKAYEQYF
. TRBJ2-1 . TRBV11-3 TGTGCCAGCGGCAGTTTGGGTGAGCAGTTCTTC CASGSLGEQFF
few TRBJ1-2 . TRBV7-2 TGTGCCAGCAGCTTAGCTCCAGGGATGGCCACCTTC CASSLAPGMATF
. TRBJ1-1 . TRBV30 TGTGCCTGGAGTGTAATCGGGCGGTCTAACATGAACACTGAAGCTTTCTTT CAWSVIGRSNMNTEAFF
few TRBJ1-2 . TRBV5-1 TGCGCCAGCAGCTTGGACGACTATGGCTACACCTTC CASSLDDYGYTF
many TRBJ2-3 TRBD2 TRBV10-3 TGTGCCAGCTACGCCGGGAGGCAGGCAGATACGCAGTATTTT CASYAGRQADTQYF
. TRBJ1-6 . TRBV7-8 TGTGCCAGCCGTCCCAGGGTTGATAATTCACCCCTCCACTTT CASRPRVDNSPLHF
. TRBJ2-7 . TRBV7-8 TGTGCCAGCAGCTCCCCGGGACTGGGATACTACGAGCAGTACTTC CASSSPGLGYYEQYF
. TRBJ2-2 TRBD2 TRBV2 TGTGCCAGCAGTGTAGCGGGGGGGCTCGGGGAGCTGTTTTTT CASSVAGGLGELFF
. TRBJ2-1 TRBD2 TRBV28 TGTGCCAGCAGTTTGGGACTAGCGGGGGAGCAAGAGCAGTTCTTC CASSLGLAGEQEQFF
few TRBJ1-1 TRBD1 TRBV11-3 TGTGCCAGCAGCACCTGGGGACAGGGGCACACTGAAGCTTTCTTT CASSTWGQGHTEAFF